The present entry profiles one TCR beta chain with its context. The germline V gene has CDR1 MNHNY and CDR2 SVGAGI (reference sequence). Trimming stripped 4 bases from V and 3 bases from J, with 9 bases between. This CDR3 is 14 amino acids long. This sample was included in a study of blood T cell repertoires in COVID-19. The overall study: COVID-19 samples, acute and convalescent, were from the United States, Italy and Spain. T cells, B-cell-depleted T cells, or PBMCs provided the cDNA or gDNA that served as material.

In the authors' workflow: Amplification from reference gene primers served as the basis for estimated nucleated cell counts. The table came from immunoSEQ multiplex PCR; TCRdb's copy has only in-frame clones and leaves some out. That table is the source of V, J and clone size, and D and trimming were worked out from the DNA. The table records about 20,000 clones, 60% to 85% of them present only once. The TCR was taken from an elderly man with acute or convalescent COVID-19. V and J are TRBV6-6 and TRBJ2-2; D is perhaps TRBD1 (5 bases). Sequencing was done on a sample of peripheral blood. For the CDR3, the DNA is TGTGCCAGCAGTTCGCAGGGCCACACCGGGGAGCTGTTTTTT. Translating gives CASSSQGHTGELFF.